Included here is one T cell receptor (beta chain) sequence, with context. The sample originates from a study of blood T cells in healthy people across ages. Through a sample-barcoded 5' primer and a J-beta primer mix, a second PCR was run for roughly 6 to 11 cycles. Each CDR3 protein is one row after TCRdb ran MiXCR on the 5' RACE reads. The sample lists 1.5 million to 2 million distinct CDR3 sequences, around half occurring once. CDR1 is LNHNV, CDR2 YYDKDF, per germline (reference sequence). The ends were cut back, 3 bases at V and 0 bases at J, with 6 bases in the middle. The CDR3 covers 15 residues.

The chain has TRBV15 and TRBJ2-6; unclear D gene. Sample: blood. The TCR was taken from a woman aged 35 to 49 in good health. The CDR3 loop reads CATSSHSSGANVLTF. CDR3 sequence (DNA): TGTGCCACCAGCAGCCATAGCTCTGGGGCCAACGTCCTGACTTTC.